This T cell receptor beta chain stems from a study of cytomegalovirus exposure and HLA in healthy donors (dated by TCRdb to the late 2010s). Looking at the study overall: An earlier analysis of approximately 550 of the donors reported 250 to 300 Gb of sequence data and 117 million unique TCR beta sequences from 150 million to 200 million T cells. About 330 gigabases of sequencing data and around 90 million unique TCR sequences made up an early release that covered 500 to 700 HLA-typed donors. Of the 398 genotyped donors, around 81% fell in the genetic ancestry cluster associated with self-reported Caucasian donors. The study aimed to test whether signatures of past pathogen exposure could be identified by cataloging public T cell receptors. The study used immunosequencing to profile the T cell repertoires of approximately 640 subjects and linked those repertoires to cytomegalovirus serostatus. Besides the first cohort of hundreds of subjects, a separate validation cohort made up of roughly 120 different subjects was used. The study combined high-throughput TCR immunosequencing, statistical association of individual TCRs with disease status, and machine learning to predict cytomegalovirus infection status. A later analysis re-examined previously published TCR beta repertoires from roughly 650 donors and added high-resolution HLA genotyping to investigate patterns of TCR occurrence. In the later analysis, no new phenotypic data were used to find candidate immune exposures; instead, reliance was placed on TCR beta sequences and their occurrence across donors. An earlier analysis of fewer than 700 of the donors applied high-throughput TCR beta sequencing to assess whether each TCR beta V gene segment acted as functional or pseudogenic. Donor age, sex, ethnicity and CMV serostatus were compiled alongside the repertoire data. A later genetic analysis took genome-wide SNP genotypes for 398 of the 666 donors and used that subset as a discovery cohort. Every repertoire in the discovery cohort had been generated on one and the same sequencing platform. Both class I and class II loci were covered by HLA typing, at four-digit resolution. Typing coverage varied by locus: roughly 629-640 donors for A, B, C, DRB1 and DQB1; about 520 for DQA1; more than 600 for DPA1; more than 450 for DPB1. Several DR-DQ haplotypes were treated as single units for association and clustering because of strong linkage in the cohort. Across 398 genotyped donors of the cohort, an average of roughly 250,000 unique TCR beta nucleotide sequences per donor were sequenced, and 15% to 20% of those sequences were non-productive. The paper's findings and limits, for the study overall: Because some donors lacked HLA typing at each locus, the association tests relied only on the typed subset. Strong co-occurrence of HLA alleles, especially DR and DQ, made assigning TCR associations to individual alleles difficult. In a later genetic analysis, a missense DCLRE1C variant was associated with V-gene and J-gene trimming of TCR beta chains, and the association was replicated in an independent cohort. Compared with the roughly 700-donor mean, donors in an Asian-associated ancestry cluster had fewer N-insertions in productive TCRs, according to a later genetic analysis. In vitro tests confirmed that a few of the cytomegalovirus-associated TCR beta chains recognize cytomegalovirus antigens. A further reported finding was that TCR beta sequences accurately predicted the HLA-A and HLA-B alleles for most subjects in the first cohort. Compared with equally common non-associated chains, HLA-associated TCR beta chains in a later analysis were more clonally expanded and had lower generation probabilities. Linkage disequilibrium might explain the correlated functional status among segregating V segments, but an unknown experimental factor could not be excluded. Because counts were too low, approximately 18 rarely observed V segments, including chromosome 9 orphons, were excluded from the earlier analysis of a few hundred of the donors. Broadly in line with IMGT annotations, most TCR beta V segments showed up in productive rearrangements about 90% or about 30% of the time in an earlier analysis of several hundred of the donors. Roughly uniform sequencing depth across donors was assumed in presence/absence analyses, although this assumption may not hold. A later analysis reported that several top co-occurrence clusters appeared linked to parvovirus B19, influenza, CMV and Epstein-Barr virus. CMV serostatus was the only immune exposure information available for the cohort. A later analysis found that most CMV-associated TCR beta chains appeared HLA-restricted, with HLA associations seemingly driven largely by CMV exposure. This cohort had only TCR beta chains sequenced, and the lack of alpha or paired-chain data limited which features could be detected. Because the 87-base-pair reads could not distinguish some IMGT-functional V segments, including TRBV6-2 and TRBV6-3, those segments were excluded. The classifier was reported to diagnose cytomegalovirus status with high specificity and sensitivity in both the original and validation cohorts. Across donors, most TCR sequences were observed very rarely, whereas some public TCRs were present in many individuals. According to a later analysis, TCR association rates differed among HLA loci, with DRB1 alleles showing the most associated TCRs and HLA-C alleles showing the fewest. In a later analysis, over 15,000 TCR beta sequences were associated with specific HLA alleles at a false discovery rate of 0.05. A total of fewer than 200 TCR beta chains were listed by the study as associated with cytomegalovirus. A cluster of highly shared sequence variants was judged likely to be a technical artifact of the sequencing pipeline. The authors suggested that the approach could potentially be generalized to other disease states and immunological phenotypes.

In total, more than 500 healthy bone marrow donors made up the cohort. At the time of sampling, every cohort member was nominally healthy, though immune exposures that went unrecorded were likely present. The donor tested CMV seronegative, placing the donor among the 350 to 400 seronegative members of the cohort. Every donor gave a peripheral blood sample, and the peripheral blood mononuclear cells from that sample were used for TCR beta sequencing. Genomic DNA was extracted from the blood cell samples with the Qiagen DNeasy Blood Extraction Kit. In the case of this clone: Its antigen is currently not known. The record has no base qualities; no much larger clone is one base away.

For CDR1 and CDR2, the germline V gene (reference sequence) lists LNHDA and SQIVND. The CDR3 goes from the cysteine to the phenylalanine over 13 residues. Of all the DNA, just the CDR3 is kept, 39 bases in frame from base 1. Germline trimming amounts to 7 bases on V and 14 bases on J, with 16 as the count of junction bases outside the gene matches. The library was made by the immunoSEQ multiplex PCR assay. For the multiplex PCR, a mixture combining 60 forward primers for TCR Vbeta segments and 13 reverse primers for TCR Jbeta segments was used. The CDR3 region of rearranged TCR beta genes was amplified from genomic DNA by a multiplex PCR assay. Amplified TCR beta libraries were sequenced as 87-base-pair reads on the Illumina HiSeq System. The paper's data handling went like this. Across the roughly 640 repertoires, a later analysis counted 75 million to 90 million unique TCR beta chains, around 10 million of which were shared by at least two donors. A nearest-neighbor algorithm error-corrected the raw reads and collapsed the reads into unique sequences, merging closely related sequences to remove PCR and sequencing errors. Alignment of CDR3 sequences to IMGT reference sequences was used to assign V, D and J gene segments. Each retained sequence needed at least a six-nucleotide match to both a V gene segment and a J gene segment. Rearrangements were classified as productive when the CDR3 lacked stop codons and remained in frame with V and J, and all other rearrangements were classified as non-productive. Following IMGT convention, CDR3 was defined as the stretch from the second conserved V-encoded cysteine to the conserved J-encoded phenylalanine. The earlier analysis of some 580 of the donors excluded any sequence lacking an unambiguous match to a single V gene segment. In an earlier analysis of around 600 of the donors, V segments were called functional above 56.7% productive rearrangements and were called segregating when the between-donor standard deviation exceeded 5%. A statistical classification framework was developed to diagnose cytomegalovirus status using the catalog of TCR beta chain sequences. V and J gene assignment, in a later analysis, came from comparing TCR nucleotide sequences with IMGT/GENE-DB human TR gene sequences. A later analysis assigned CDR3 sequences and most-parsimonious VDJ recombination scenarios with the TCRdist pipeline. In a later analysis, each TCR beta chain was defined by its CDR3 amino acid sequence together with its V-gene family, and reads without a unique V-gene family were excluded. In a later analysis, several hundred highly shared, low-generation-probability nucleotide sequences were removed to address suspected cross-contamination and a sequencing artifact. A later analysis calculated a clonal expansion index for each public chain from normalized within-repertoire ranks of inferred template counts. Generation probabilities in a later analysis came from a VDJ recombination model fitted to out-of-frame rearrangements, and those results were checked against IGoR. A later analysis scored TCR-TCR, TCR-HLA and TCR-CMV co-occurrence with hypergeometric tests, applying a repertoire-size bias correction to TCR pairs. False discovery rates were estimated in a later analysis by permuting HLA or CMV assignments 20 times. In a later analysis, co-occurring TCRs were grouped using DBSCAN, and TCRdist sequence similarity was added for clustering within HLA-allele-positive subsets. For co-occurrence clustering, repertoires with fewer than 30,000 or more than 120,000 public chains were excluded, along with four to six repertoires with anomalous nucleotide sharing. Entries here come from immuneACCESS through TCRdb and include only in-frame sequences with V and J called. Some clones fail to appear in such tables; in the studies checked, an unresolved V gene covers under half of the shortfall, and the cause of the remainder is unknown. The DNA gave D and trimming, while V, J and clone size come from that table. Recorded for this sample are some 120,000 clones; 70% to 80% of them occurred a single time. Of the sample, 1.9% falls within the top ten clones.

The specimen sequenced was PBMCs. This sequence was found in a man in his fifties or sixties in good health and CMV-seronegative. The chain joins TRBV19 to TRBJ1-1; 7 central bases correspond to TRBD1. Here the CDR3 is given as CASIIGATGLLFF. The DNA is TGTGCCAGTATCATTGGAGCGACAGGGCTATTATTCTTT. Supplemented by the reference TRBV19 and TRBJ1-1 proteins around the CDR3, the complete variable domain is DGGITQSPKYLFRKEGQNVTLSCEQNLNHDAMYWYRQDPGQGLRLIYYSQIVNDFQKGDIAEGYSVSREKKESFPLTVTSAQKNPTAFYLCASIIGATGLLFFGQGTRLTVV.